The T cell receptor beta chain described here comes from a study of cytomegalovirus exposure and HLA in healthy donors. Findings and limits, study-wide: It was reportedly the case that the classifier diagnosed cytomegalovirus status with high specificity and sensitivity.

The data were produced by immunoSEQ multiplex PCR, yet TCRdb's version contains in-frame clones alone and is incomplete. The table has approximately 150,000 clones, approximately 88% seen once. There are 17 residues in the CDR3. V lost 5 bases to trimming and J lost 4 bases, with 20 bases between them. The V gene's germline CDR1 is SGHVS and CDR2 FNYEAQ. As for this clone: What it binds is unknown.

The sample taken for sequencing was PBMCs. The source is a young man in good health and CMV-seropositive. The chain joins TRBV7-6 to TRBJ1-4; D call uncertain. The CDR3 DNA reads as TGTGCCAGCAGCCAAGGGCAGGACGGGGTCGGTAATGAAAAACTGTTTTTT. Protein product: CASSQGQDGVGNEKLFF.